This passage covers 26 T cell receptor beta chains from one sample sequenced in a study of blood T cell repertoires in COVID-19. The table came from immunoSEQ multiplex PCR; TCRdb's copy has only in-frame clones and leaves some out. The sample holds about 220,000 clones, 80% to 85% seen once. The sequencing input was peripheral blood. These TCRs come from a woman aged 55-69 years who had recovered from COVID-19.

This clone was seen more than once but under ten times. The chain joins TRBV11-2 to TRBJ2-5; 7 positions agree with TRBD1. The V gene's germline CDR1 is SGHAT and CDR2 FQNNGV. The V gene end was trimmed by 5 bases and the J gene end by 5 bases; junction bases not matched to a gene: 14. This CDR3 has 16 residues. CDR3 nucleotides: TGTGCCAGCAGCCAACCGGACAGGAGGAGTGTGGAGACCCAGTACTTC. Amino acid sequence: CASSQPDRRSVETQYF.

This clone was seen once. The chain combines TRBV21-1 with TRBJ1-5; TRBD1, the table's D call, was not compared with the DNA. TRBV21-1 is a recognized pseudogene. The CDR3 is 18 amino acids. The CDR3: CASSRRDRSIGGNQPQHF. DNA for the CDR3: TGTGCCAGCAGCCGACGGGACAGGTCGATTGGTGGCAATCAGCCCCAGCATTTT.

The V and J genes are TRBV19 and TRBJ2-1; TRBD1 agrees at 10 bases. V lost 4 bases to trimming and J lost 15 bases; unmatched junction nucleotides: 3. The germline V gene encodes CDR1 LNHDA and CDR2 SQIVND (reference sequence). The CDR3 has 11 residues. The CDR3 DNA reads as TGTGCCAGTAGTACGGACAGGGGGGCGTTCTTC. This gives the protein CASSTDRGAFF.

The rearrangement joins TRBV11-3 to TRBJ2-5; perhaps TRBD2 as D (6 bases). Germline values: CDR1 SGHNT, CDR2 YENEEA. The CDR3 spans 15 residues. V lost 1 base, J lost 3 bases, and 12 bases lay in between. The chain's CDR3 is CASSLGALAEETQYF. The DNA of the CDR3 is TGTGCCAGCAGCTTAGGGGCACTAGCAGAAGAGACCCAGTACTTC.

The rearrangement uses TRBV6-5 and TRBJ1-3; D unclear. Trimming removed 6 bases from V and 0 bases from J, with 12 bases in between. The CDR3 has 15 amino acids. Germline CDR1 reads MNHEY; CDR2 reads SVGAGI. The CDR3, as DNA: TGTGCCAGCAGGAGATCGGGTTACTCTGGAAACACCATATATTTT. Amino acid sequence: CASRRSGYSGNTIYF.

This clone turned up a few times. CDR3 in DNA: TGTGCCAGCAGCGTAGGAGAAGGGGTATTGTCAGATACGCAGTATTTT. Amino acid sequence: CASSVGEGVLSDTQYF. The chain couples TRBV9 to TRBJ2-3; a weak D match, TRBD1 (5 bases). The CDR3 contains 16 residues. Trimming removed 0 bases from V and 4 bases from J, with 15 bases in between. The V gene's germline CDR1 is SGDLS and CDR2 YYNGEE.

CDR3 amino acids: CASSTRPGGGQPQHF. CDR3 bases: TGTGCCAGCAGTACCCGGCCAGGGGGAGGCCAGCCCCAGCATTTT. The chain is built from TRBV28 and TRBJ1-5; 7 bases map to TRBD1. Per germline, CDR1 MDHEN and CDR2 SYDVKM. CDR3 length: 15 residues. J was trimmed by 7 bases and V by 5 bases; bases with no gene match: 11.

This clone has just one count. This chain uses TRBV20-1 with TRBJ1-2; no definite D call. This CDR3 region has 11 residues. Per germline, CDR1 DFQATT and CDR2 SNEGSKA (reference sequence). V gave up 7 bases and J gave up 2 bases, with 8 bases separating them. The CDR3 sequence is CSVTSNYGYTF. The CDR3 DNA reads as TGCAGTGTCACATCCAACTATGGCTACACCTTC.

The V call is TRBV5-6, the J call TRBJ2-3; 12 bases match TRBD2. V lost 4 bases, J lost 2 bases, and 5 bases stayed unmatched. CDR3 length: 16 residues. Germline values: CDR1 SGHDT, CDR2 YYEEEE. The CDR3 DNA follows: TGTGCCAGCAGCGCCCGACTAGCGGGGGTCACAGATACGCAGTATTTT. Protein sequence: CASSARLAGVTDTQYF.

Here the CDR3 reads CASSSGVFDGYTF. The DNA of the CDR3 is TGTGCCAGCAGCTCCGGGGTGTTCGATGGCTACACCTTC. The rearrangement uses TRBV12-3 or TRBV12-4 and TRBJ1-2; D gene uncertain. The V end was cut by 6 bases, the J end by 6 bases, with 14 bases between. This CDR3 comprises 13 residues.

This rearrangement joins TRBV5-1 to TRBJ2-2, with D maybe TRBD2 (5 bases). This CDR3 region has 14 residues. Per the germline V gene, CDR1 is SGHRS and CDR2 is YFSETQ. Trimming cost V 6 bases and J 7 bases, with 16 bases left between them. CDR3 protein: CASIGSGSNGELFF. The CDR3 DNA reads as TGCGCCAGCATCGGCTCGGGAAGTAACGGGGAGCTGTTTTTT.

The chain employs TRBV7-2 and TRBJ2-7, with no clear D. In germline, CDR1 is SGHTA, CDR2 FQGNSA. Trimming removed 1 base from V and 7 bases from J, with 8 bases in between. The CDR3 is made up of 12 amino acids. The DNA for the CDR3 is TGTGCCAGCAGCTTAGGACTTTCGGAGCAGTACTTC. Its translation is CASSLGLSEQYF.

This chain uses TRBV21-1 with TRBJ2-5; TRBD2 was called by the table and not checked on the DNA. TRBV21-1 is marked as a pseudogene. This CDR3 region has 16 residues. The CDR3 loop is CASREERGPGQETQYF. The CDR3 nucleotides read TGTGCCAGCAGAGAAGAGCGGGGGCCGGGGCAAGAGACCCAGTACTTC.

The V gene is TRBV12-3 or TRBV12-4, the J gene TRBJ2-7, with TRBD1 identical over 9 bases. V lost 9 bases and J lost 2; bases outside the gene matches: 5. The CDR3 sequence is 13 residues long. CDR3 amino acids: CASSTGGTYEQYF. For the CDR3, the DNA is TGTGCCAGTTCGACAGGGGGTACCTACGAGCAGTACTTC.

V usage is TRBV5-1 and J usage is TRBJ2-4, with TRBD1 matching over 9 bases. CDR1 is SGHRS and CDR2 is YFSETQ in the germline V gene. V was pared by 1 base and J by 7 bases, with 6 bases of the junction left unmatched. The CDR3 sequence is 15 residues long. DNA for the CDR3: TGCGCCAGCAGCTTGTCCGACAGGGGGAGGAACATTCAGTACTTC. This encodes CASSLSDRGRNIQYF.

V gene TRBV9 combines with J gene TRBJ2-7; possible D gene TRBD1, 5 bases. This CDR3 contains 18 residues. The germline V gene has CDR1 SGDLS and CDR2 YYNGEE. The V gene lost 4 bases and the J gene lost 4 bases, with 27 bases spanning the gap. The CDR3 loop is CASSSPVGAADLSYEQYF. CDR3 bases: TGTGCCAGCAGCTCACCCGTAGGGGCAGCCGATCTTTCTTACGAGCAGTACTTC.

The V call is TRBV5-1, the J call TRBJ2-5, with TRBD2 matching over 8 bases. CDR1 is SGHRS and CDR2 is YFSETQ in the germline V gene. The length of the CDR3 is 16 residues. Unmatched junction bases numbered 8, after V lost 3 bases and J lost 1 base. This CDR3 reads CASSSGGLASQETQYF. Here the CDR3 DNA reads TGCGCCAGCAGCTCGGGAGGGCTTGCCTCCCAAGAGACCCAGTACTTC.

The genes are TRBV4-2 and TRBJ1-2, with 12 bases identical to TRBD1. CDR1 is LGHNA and CDR2 is YNFKEQ in the germline V gene. The CDR3 runs 15 residues. The ends lost 2 bases at V and 4 bases at J; junction bases unmatched: 2. CDR3 nucleotide sequence: TGTGCCAGCAGCCAATCGGGACAGGGGGCCTATGGCTACACCTTC. This encodes CASSQSGQGAYGYTF.

The chain employs TRBV12-5 and TRBJ2-7; D is possibly TRBD1 (5 bases). V was trimmed by 2 bases and J by 4 bases, leaving 21 bases between them. CDR1 and CDR2 (germline): LGHNT, FRNRAP. This CDR3 comprises 17 residues. The CDR3 loop is CASGLFLGAQRRYEQYF. The CDR3 coding sequence is TGTGCTAGTGGTTTGTTTCTTGGGGCTCAGCGACGGTACGAGCAGTACTTC. The full variable domain, completed using reference TRBV12-5 and TRBJ2-7, is DARVTQTPRHKVTEMGQEVTMRCQPILGHNTVFWYRQTMMQGLELLAYFRNRAPLDDSGMPKDRFSAEMPDATLATLKIQPSEPRDSAVYFCASGLFLGAQRRYEQYFGPGTRLTVT.

This clone was counted ten times or more. The CDR3 region has the DNA TGCGCCAGCAGCTGGGGAGGGGACACTGAAGCTTTCTTT. It specifies CASSWGGDTEAFF. The V gene is TRBV5-1, the J gene TRBJ1-1, with D possibly TRBD1 on 5 matching bases. The germline gives CDR1 SGHRS, CDR2 YFSETQ. The CDR3 totals 13 residues. V was trimmed by 3 bases and J by 3 bases, leaving 9 bases between them.

The V gene is TRBV29-1, the J gene TRBJ1-5; 7 bases line up with TRBD1. The CDR3 is 14 residues long. Germline-derived CDR1 and CDR2 are SQVTM and ANQGSEA. J lost 7 bases, V lost 0 bases, and 6 bases had no gene match. The CDR3 coding sequence is TGCAGCGTTGAAGAGTCAGGGGGTAACCAGCCCCAGCATTTT. It encodes CSVEESGGNQPQHF.

V gene TRBV23-1 combines with J gene TRBJ1-5, with TRBD1 identical over 8 bases. TRBV23-1 falls under the ORF class, with uncertain function. The CDR3 contains 18 residues. V dropped 6 bases and J dropped 3; count of bases not matched to a gene: 16. CDR3 amino acids: CASRREDRVLLDNQPQHF. The DNA for the CDR3 is TGCGCCAGCAGGCGAGAGGACAGGGTCTTATTGGACAATCAGCCCCAGCATTTT.

This chain joins TRBV3-1 (or the pseudogene TRBV3-2) and TRBJ1-2; tentatively, D is TRBD1 (6 bases). CDR1 is LGHDT, CDR2 YNNKEL, per germline (reference sequence). The ends were cut back, 0 bases at V and 5 bases at J, with 13 bases in the middle. This CDR3 region has 15 residues. The DNA for the CDR3 is TGTGCCAGCAGCCAAGATTCTGGGGGCGGGTATGGCTACACCTTC. It is translated as CASSQDSGGGYGYTF.

Here the CDR3 DNA reads TGTGCCAGCAGCTTAATGGAGGGGCAAGAGACCCAGTACTTC. Its translation is CASSLMEGQETQYF. V usage is TRBV11-1 and J usage is TRBJ2-5, with D possibly matching TRBD2 (6 bases). Germline V gives CDR1 SGHAT, CDR2 FQDESV (reference sequence). Trimming removed 2 bases at V and 2 bases at J, with 9 bases between. The CDR3 runs to 14 residues.

This clone came up once. The rearrangement joins TRBV27 to TRBJ1-2, with 7 bases fitting TRBD1. The germline V gene encodes CDR1 MNHEY and CDR2 SMNVEV (reference sequence). V lost 2 bases to trimming and J lost 5 bases; unmatched junction nucleotides: 8. The CDR3 is 15 residues long. As DNA, the CDR3 is TGTGCCAGCAGTTTACGACAGGGTTCTGGGTATGGCTACACCTTC. Translating gives CASSLRQGSGYGYTF.

V is TRBV19 and J is TRBJ1-5, with D unclear. Trimming stripped 0 bases from V and 2 bases from J, with 14 bases between. The V gene's germline CDR1 is LNHDA and CDR2 SQIVND (reference sequence). The CDR3 length is 17 residues. CDR3 protein: CASSIDPVEGGNQPQHF. CDR3 coding DNA: TGTGCCAGTAGTATAGATCCGGTAGAGGGAGGCAATCAGCCCCAGCATTTT.